This TCR beta chain was obtained from a study of CD4+ T cells in melanoma. The table lists this clone with a count of one. The target antigen is unknown. Points from the study as a whole: A reported correlation linked neoantigen-specific CD4+ T cells to CD8+, macrophage and B cell function. Neoantigen-specific CD4+ T cells in melanoma reportedly had diverse differentiation states.

TCRdb's table, derived via immunoSEQ multiplex PCR, lists solely in-frame clones and lacks some. This sample yields about 110,000 clones, of which about 90% are seen a single time; about 3.3% belongs to the top ten. Losses at the gene ends were 8 bases for V and 2 bases for J; bases not matched to a gene: 11. Germline V gives CDR1 MNHGY, CDR2 SVAAGI. The CDR3 spans 16 residues. The sample comprised peripheral blood. The TCR was taken from a human donor with melanoma. The chain uses TRBV6-9 and TRBJ1-5; 8 nucleotides line up with TRBD1. CDR3 loop: CASQGQGRIRNQPQHF. Written as DNA, the CDR3 is TGTGCCAGCCAAGGACAGGGACGAATTCGCAATCAGCCCCAGCATTTT.